This T cell receptor beta chain was identified during a study of prognosis after radiotherapy for stage I lung cancer. This clonotype was detected ten times or more. Its target is not known. Overall study results and limits: Unique TCR clone counts dropped after stereotactic body radiation therapy, from a median of approximately 9,100 to 7,200. Patients with metastases reportedly showed TRBV and TRBJ gene usage that differed from patients without metastases. Among patients who developed distant metastases, Shannon entropy after stereotactic body radiation therapy was lower.

With two-round multiplex PCR, TCR beta CDR3 sequences were amplified from genomic DNA. Amplification during the initial PCR round employed primers specific to each TRBV and TRBJ gene. One entry per CDR3 protein results from TCRdb running MiXCR on the multiplex PCR reads. This table holds fewer than 40,000 distinct CDR3 sequences, 32% found once. The CDR3 extends over 18 amino acids. Per the germline V gene, CDR1 is LGHNA and CDR2 is YNFKEQ. With 3 bases clipped from V and 0 bases from J, the junction kept 6 bases outside the gene matches. Material: PBMCs, obtained before or after stereotactic body radiation therapy (not recorded which). V gene TRBV4-2 combines with J gene TRBJ2-6; 9 bases are a match to TRBD1. This TCR was sampled from a donor over 45 with non-small cell lung cancer. The CDR3 here is CASSHTGGASSGANVLTF. The CDR3 DNA follows: TGTGCCAGCAGCCATACAGGGGGCGCAAGCTCTGGGGCCAACGTCCTGACTTTC.